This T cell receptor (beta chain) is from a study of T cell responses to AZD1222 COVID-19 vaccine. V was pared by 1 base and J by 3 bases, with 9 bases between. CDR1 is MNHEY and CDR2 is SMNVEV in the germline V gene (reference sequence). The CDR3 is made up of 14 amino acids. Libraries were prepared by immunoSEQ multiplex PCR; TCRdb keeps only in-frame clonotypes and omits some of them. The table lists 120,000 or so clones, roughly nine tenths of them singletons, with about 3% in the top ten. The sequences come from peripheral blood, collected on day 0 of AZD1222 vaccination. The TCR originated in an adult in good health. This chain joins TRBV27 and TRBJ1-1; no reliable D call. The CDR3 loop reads CASSLYREDTEAFF. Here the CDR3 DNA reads TGTGCCAGCAGTTTATACCGGGAGGACACTGAAGCTTTCTTT.